The 9 T cell receptor beta chains listed next were all sequenced from one sample in a study of technical replicates of blood from a few donors (dated by TCRdb to between 2016 and 2019). The method behind the library was the immunoSEQ multiplex PCR assay. TCRdb obtained this table from immuneACCESS and retained in-frame rearrangements with V and J assigned. These tables miss some clones; where compared with another copy, unresolved V genes account for less than half of the shortfall, and the remainder is unexplained. The sample data list 55,000 to 85,000 clones, and less than 98% of these were observed just once. Roughly 0.25% of the sample lies in the top ten. Input material: T cells isolated from PBMCs. The source of these receptors is a human donor in good health.

This clone was seen only once. CDR3 DNA: TGTGCCAGCAGCGTAGGAGGCAGCGGGGCCTATGGCTACACCTTC. It yields the protein CASSVGGSGAYGYTF. This sequence joins TRBV9 and TRBJ1-2; TRBD1 is a possible D gene (5 bases). Trimming stripped 0 bases from V and 4 bases from J, with 13 bases between. Germline-derived CDR1 and CDR2 are SGDLS and YYNGEE. This CDR3 is 15 amino acids long.

This chain uses TRBV2 with TRBJ2-3, with 7 bases lining up with TRBD2. Germline V gene sequence: CDR1 SNHLY, CDR2 FYNNEI. With V trimmed by 8 bases and J by 0 bases, 5 bases remained unmatched. The CDR3 has 14 amino acids. The CDR3 DNA reads as TGTGCCAGCCTCAGCGGGGCTAGCACAGATACGCAGTATTTT. Its translation is CASLSGASTDTQYF.

The chain couples TRBV5-4 to TRBJ1-2, with D perhaps TRBD1 (5 bases). CDR3 size: 13 residues. V dropped 6 bases and J dropped 4 bases, with 13 bases sitting between them. The V gene's germline CDR1 is SGHNT and CDR2 YYREEE (reference sequence). CDR3 sequence: CASNRGGTYGYTF. The DNA of the CDR3 is TGTGCCAGCAACCGGGGGGGGACCTATGGCTACACCTTC.

This clone was observed a single time. The CDR3: CASSRFSSGAGTGELFF. The CDR3 coding sequence is TGTGCCAGCAGCCGATTTAGCTCTGGGGCCGGTACCGGGGAGCTGTTTTTT. The V and J genes are TRBV7-6 and TRBJ2-2; D is perhaps TRBD1 (5 bases). The CDR3 consists of 17 residues. Germline loops: CDR1 SGHVS, CDR2 FNYEAQ. V shed 5 bases and J shed 5 bases, with 21 bases lying between them.

This chain uses TRBV4-3 with TRBJ2-7, with 7 bases fitting TRBD1. CDR1 LGHNA and CDR2 YSLEER come from the germline V gene. This CDR3 has 16 amino acids. V shed 0 bases, J shed 4 bases, and the junction held 9 bases outside the gene matches. The CDR3 spells CASSQEGGRPPYEQYF. For the CDR3, the DNA is TGCGCCAGCAGCCAAGAAGGGGGCCGACCTCCTTACGAGCAGTACTTC.

This sequence joins TRBV28 and TRBJ2-7, with D tentatively TRBD2 (6 bases). The germline V gene has CDR1 MDHEN and CDR2 SYDVKM. The CDR3 consists of 14 residues. V lost 5 bases and J lost 7, with 18 bases in between. The CDR3 protein is CASSPRRGVGEQYF. In DNA form, the CDR3 reads TGTGCCAGCAGTCCCCGGAGGGGAGTCGGTGAGCAGTACTTC.

The chain uses TRBV19 and TRBJ1-5; no firm D call. The ends were cut back, 5 bases at V and 9 bases at J, with 14 bases in the middle. Germline V gene data show CDR1 as LNHDA and CDR2 as SQIVND (reference sequence). There are 13 residues in the CDR3. The CDR3 DNA is TGTGCCAGTAGTGCGCCTGCTGAGTGGCCCCAGCATTTT. Translating it yields CASSAPAEWPQHF. The whole variable domain, filled in from reference TRBV19 and TRBJ1-5, reads DGGITQSPKYLFRKEGQNVTLSCEQNLNHDAMYWYRQDPGQGLRLIYYSQIVNDFQKGDIAEGYSVSREKKESFPLTVTSAQKNPTAFYLCASSAPAEWPQHFGDGTRLSIL.

This rearrangement joins TRBV19 to TRBJ1-5; 9 nucleotides line up with TRBD1. Germline V CDR1 and CDR2: LNHDA, SQIVND (reference sequence). With 4 bases clipped from V and 1 base from J, the junction kept 14 bases outside the gene matches. CDR3 length equals 19 residues. The CDR3 sequence: CASSTNSGTGYRSNQPQHF. The CDR3 nucleotides are TGTGCCAGTAGTACGAACTCCGGGACAGGGTATCGAAGCAATCAGCCCCAGCATTTT.

This sequence joins TRBV13 and TRBJ2-1; 8 bases map to TRBD2. The trim removed 11 bases at V and 10 bases at J, leaving 10 bases unmatched. Germline loops: CDR1 PRHDT, CDR2 FYEKMQ (reference sequence). This CDR3 region has 12 residues. CDR3 sequence (DNA): TGTGCCTCTGGCGGGAGGAGGGAGGAGCAGTTCTTC. Residues: CASGGRREEQFF.